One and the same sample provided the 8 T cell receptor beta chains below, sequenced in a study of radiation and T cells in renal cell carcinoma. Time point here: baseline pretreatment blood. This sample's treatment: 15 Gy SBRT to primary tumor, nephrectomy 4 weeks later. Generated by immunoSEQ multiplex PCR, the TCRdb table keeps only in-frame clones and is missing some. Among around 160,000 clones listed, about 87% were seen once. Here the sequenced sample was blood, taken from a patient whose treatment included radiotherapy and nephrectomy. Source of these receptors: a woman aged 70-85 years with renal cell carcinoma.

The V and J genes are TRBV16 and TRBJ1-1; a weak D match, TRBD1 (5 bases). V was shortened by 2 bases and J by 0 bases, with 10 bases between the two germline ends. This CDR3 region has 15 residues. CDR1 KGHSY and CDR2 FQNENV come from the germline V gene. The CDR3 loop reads CASSQGALVNTEAFF. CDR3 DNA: TGTGCCAGCAGCCAAGGGGCACTGGTGAACACTGAAGCTTTCTTT. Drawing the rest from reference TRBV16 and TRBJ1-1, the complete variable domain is GEEVAQTPKHLVRGEGQKAKLYCAPIKGHSYVFWYQQVLKNEFKFLISFQNENVFDETGMPKERFSAKCLPNSPCSLEIQATKLEDSAVYFCASSQGALVNTEAFFGQGTRLTVV.

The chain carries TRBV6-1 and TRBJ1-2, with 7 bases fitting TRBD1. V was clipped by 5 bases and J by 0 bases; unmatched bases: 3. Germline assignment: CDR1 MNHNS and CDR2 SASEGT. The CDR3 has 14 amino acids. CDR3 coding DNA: TGTGCCAGCAGTCGGGACAGACCTAACTATGGCTACACCTTC. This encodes CASSRDRPNYGYTF.

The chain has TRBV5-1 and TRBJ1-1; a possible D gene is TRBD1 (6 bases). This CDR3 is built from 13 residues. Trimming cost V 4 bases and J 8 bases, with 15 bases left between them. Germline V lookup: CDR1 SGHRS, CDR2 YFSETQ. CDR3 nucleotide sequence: TGCGCCAGCAGCCTGGAACCCGGACAGGAAGCTTTCTTT. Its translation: CASSLEPGQEAFF.

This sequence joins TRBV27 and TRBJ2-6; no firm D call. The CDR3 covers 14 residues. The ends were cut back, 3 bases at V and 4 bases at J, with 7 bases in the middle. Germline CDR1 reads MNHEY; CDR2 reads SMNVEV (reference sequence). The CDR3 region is CASSFLAGANVLTF. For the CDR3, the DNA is TGTGCCAGCAGTTTTTTGGCCGGGGCCAACGTCCTGACTTTC.

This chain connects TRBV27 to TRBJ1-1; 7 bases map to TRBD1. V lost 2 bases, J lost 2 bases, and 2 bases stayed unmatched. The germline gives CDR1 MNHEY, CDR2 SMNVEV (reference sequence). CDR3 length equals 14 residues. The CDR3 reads CASSLRQGNTEAFF. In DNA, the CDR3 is TGTGCCAGCAGTTTAAGACAGGGAAACACTGAAGCTTTCTTT.

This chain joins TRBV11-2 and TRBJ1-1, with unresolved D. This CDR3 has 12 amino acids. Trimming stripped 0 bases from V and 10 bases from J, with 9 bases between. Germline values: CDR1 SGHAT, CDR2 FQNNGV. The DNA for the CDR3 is TGTGCCAGCAGCTTAGAGAGATGGGCAGCTTTCTTT. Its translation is CASSLERWAAFF.

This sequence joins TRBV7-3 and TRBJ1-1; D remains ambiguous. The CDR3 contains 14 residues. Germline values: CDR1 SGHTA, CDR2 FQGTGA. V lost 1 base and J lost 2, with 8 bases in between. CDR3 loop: CASSLKTGNTEAFF. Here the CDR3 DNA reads TGTGCCAGCAGCTTAAAGACGGGAAACACTGAAGCTTTCTTT.

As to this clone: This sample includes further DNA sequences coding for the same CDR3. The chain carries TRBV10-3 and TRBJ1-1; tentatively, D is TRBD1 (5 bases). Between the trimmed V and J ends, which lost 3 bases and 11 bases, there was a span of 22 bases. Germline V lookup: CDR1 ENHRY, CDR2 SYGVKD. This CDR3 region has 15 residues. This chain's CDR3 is CAISDRGRPISAAFF. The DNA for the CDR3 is TGTGCCATCAGTGATAGGGGCAGACCTATTTCGGCCGCTTTCTTT.